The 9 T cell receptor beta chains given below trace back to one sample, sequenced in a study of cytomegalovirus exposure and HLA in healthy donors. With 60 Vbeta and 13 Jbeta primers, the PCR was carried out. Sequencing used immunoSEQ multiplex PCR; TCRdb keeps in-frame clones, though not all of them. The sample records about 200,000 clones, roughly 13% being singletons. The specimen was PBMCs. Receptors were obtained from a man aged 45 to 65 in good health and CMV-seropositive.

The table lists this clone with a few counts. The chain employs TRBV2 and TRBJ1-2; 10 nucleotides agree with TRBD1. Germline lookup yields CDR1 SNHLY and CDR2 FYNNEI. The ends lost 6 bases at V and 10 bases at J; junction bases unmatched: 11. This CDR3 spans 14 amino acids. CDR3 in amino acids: CASSNPDRGNDYTF. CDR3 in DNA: TGTGCCAGCAGCAACCCGGACAGGGGGAATGACTACACCTTC.

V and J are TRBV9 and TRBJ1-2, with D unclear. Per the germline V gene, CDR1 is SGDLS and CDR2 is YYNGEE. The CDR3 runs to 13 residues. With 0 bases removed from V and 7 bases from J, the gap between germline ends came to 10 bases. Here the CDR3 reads CASSVEAGFGYTF. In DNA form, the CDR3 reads TGTGCCAGCAGCGTAGAAGCGGGGTTTGGCTACACCTTC.

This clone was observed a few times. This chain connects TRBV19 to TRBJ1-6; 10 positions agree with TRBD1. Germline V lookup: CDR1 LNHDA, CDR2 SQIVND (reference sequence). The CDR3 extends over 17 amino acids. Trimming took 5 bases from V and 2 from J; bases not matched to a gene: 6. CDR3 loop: CASSSGQGRTYNSPLHF. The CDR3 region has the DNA TGTGCCAGTAGTTCGGGACAGGGGAGGACCTATAATTCACCCCTCCACTTT. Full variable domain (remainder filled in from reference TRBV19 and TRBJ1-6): DGGITQSPKYLFRKEGQNVTLSCEQNLNHDAMYWYRQDPGQGLRLIYYSQIVNDFQKGDIAEGYSVSREKKESFPLTVTSAQKNPTAFYLCASSSGQGRTYNSPLHFGNGTRLTVT.

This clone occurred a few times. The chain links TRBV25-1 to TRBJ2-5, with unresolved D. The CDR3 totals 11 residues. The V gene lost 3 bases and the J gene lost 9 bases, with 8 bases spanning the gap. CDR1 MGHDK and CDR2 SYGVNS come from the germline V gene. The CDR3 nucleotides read TGTGCCAGCAGTGACCAACGGGCCCAGTACTTC. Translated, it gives CASSDQRAQYF.

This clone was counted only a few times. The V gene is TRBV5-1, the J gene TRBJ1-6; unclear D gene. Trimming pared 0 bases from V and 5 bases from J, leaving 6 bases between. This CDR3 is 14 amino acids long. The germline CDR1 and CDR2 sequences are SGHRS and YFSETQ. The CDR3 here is CASSLVSNNSPLHF. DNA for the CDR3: TGCGCCAGCAGCTTGGTATCTAATAATTCACCCCTCCACTTT.

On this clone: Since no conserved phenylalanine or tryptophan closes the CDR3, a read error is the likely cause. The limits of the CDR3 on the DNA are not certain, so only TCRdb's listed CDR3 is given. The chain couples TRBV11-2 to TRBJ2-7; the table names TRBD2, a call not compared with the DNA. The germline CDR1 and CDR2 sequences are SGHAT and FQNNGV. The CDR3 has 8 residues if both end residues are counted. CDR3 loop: CASSSETR.

CDR3 sequence reads: CASSRLGGNTEAFF. The CDR3 DNA is TGTGCCAGCAGTCGGCTGGGGGGAAACACTGAAGCTTTCTTT. The chain carries TRBV6-5 and TRBJ1-1; a weak D match, TRBD1 (5 bases). The CDR3 is 14 amino acids. The V gene lost 5 bases and the J gene lost 2 bases, with 12 bases spanning the gap. CDR1 is MNHEY and CDR2 is SVGAGI in the germline V gene.

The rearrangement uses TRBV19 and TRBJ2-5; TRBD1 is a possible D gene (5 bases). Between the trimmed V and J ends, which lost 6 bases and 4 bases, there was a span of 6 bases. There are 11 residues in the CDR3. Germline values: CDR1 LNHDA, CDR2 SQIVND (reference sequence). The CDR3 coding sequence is TGTGCCAGTAGCCAGGGAGAGACCCAGTACTTC. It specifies CASSQGETQYF.

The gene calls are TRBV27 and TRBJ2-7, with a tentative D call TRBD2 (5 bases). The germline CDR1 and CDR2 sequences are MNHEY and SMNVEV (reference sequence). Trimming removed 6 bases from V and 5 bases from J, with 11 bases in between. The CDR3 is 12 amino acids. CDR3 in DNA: TGTGCCAGCAGACCCCGGGGAAACGAGCAGTACTTC. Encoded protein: CASRPRGNEQYF.